The T cell receptor beta chain described here comes from a study of OX40 agonist ivuxolimab in advanced cancers. In terms of the full investigation: Ivuxolimab was a fully human IgG2 agonistic monoclonal antibody targeting the costimulatory receptor OX40 (CD134). Peripheral TCRbeta sequencing was intended to test whether TCR sequence diversity was altered and clonal T-cell expansion was caused by ivuxolimab. Among the roughly 52 dose-escalation patients, some 20 had hepatocellular carcinoma, 15 melanoma, 9 renal cell carcinoma and 9 head and neck cancer. Partial responses occurred in three dose-escalation patients, of whom one had hepatocellular carcinoma and two had cutaneous melanoma. A male proportion of nearly 85% and a mean age of approximately 58 years, ranging from roughly 23 to 85, were recorded for the dose-escalation cohort. Intravenous ivuxolimab was administered to patients every 2 weeks at six dose levels: 0.01, 0.1, 0.3, 1.5, 3 and 10 mg/kg. The paper describes the monotherapy dose-escalation part (N of about 57 patients) of the phase I trial of ivuxolimab. Patients were allowed to have had prior anti-PD-1, anti-PD-L1 or anti-CTLA-4 therapy, and around two fifths of the dose-escalation patients had been treated with checkpoint inhibitors.

To sequence the TCRbeta CDR3 region, genomic DNA was isolated from the sorted cells. The immunoSEQ Assay was used for sequencing of TCRbeta CDR3 regions. Here the immuneACCESS table is served through TCRdb, limited to in-frame sequences with V and J called. Missing clones are a known gap in these copies; in checked studies unresolved V genes cover under half, and the rest lacks a known reason. Here the sample has tens of thousands of clones; about 76% occur a single time. The ten largest make up around 19% of the sample. The research as a whole found: After ivuxolimab, CD8+ T cells had more expanded clones than CD4+ T cells on average. At doses from 0.1 to 3.0 mg/kg, clonal expansion was seen in both CD4+ and CD8+ blood T cells between baseline and week 6. Partial responders in the 0.1-3.0 mg/kg groups had among the lowest normalized peripheral clonal expansion, especially among CD8+ T cells. Low levels of normalized T-cell clonal expansion were also seen in some nonresponding patients. The antigen specificity of the clonally expanded peripheral T cells was not determined.

The CDR3 sequence holds 12 residues, the cysteine and phenylalanine included. The kept DNA is CDR3 alone, 36 bases in frame from the first base. Per the germline V gene (reference sequence), MNHNY is the CDR1 and SVGAGI is the CDR2. The V and J ends are trimmed by 0 bases and 9 bases, leaving 9 bases between them. The trial excluded patients who had a history of autoimmune disease or were on systemic immunosuppression. In every dose cohort, peripheral blood was drawn for TCR sequencing at baseline, cycle 4 day 1, and cycle 7 day 1. The samples were drawn from a first-in-human, open-label, multicenter phase I dose-escalation trial of ivuxolimab. Adults with locally advanced or metastatic melanoma, renal cell, hepatocellular, or head and neck squamous cell carcinoma were enrolled in the trial. Before TCR sequencing, CD4+ T cells and CD8+ T cells were sorted from peripheral blood as separate populations.

Comments on this clone: Its cognate antigen has yet to be identified. Base quality data are lacking; no much larger clone is found one base away.

Rearrangement joined TRBV6-6 to TRBJ2-7; TRBD1 is possibly the D segment (6 matching bases). Sequences were derived from CD4+ or CD8+ T cells sorted from blood, sampled in a trial of the OX40 agonist ivuxolimab. This sequence originates from an adult with an advanced solid tumor such as melanoma, head and neck, liver or kidney cancer. In nucleotides, the sequence is TGTGCCAGCAGTTACTCGATCAGGGGGCAGTACTTC. Its protein reads: CASSYSIRGQYF.